These 18 T cell receptor beta chains were all obtained from the same sample, sequenced in a study of blood T cells in healthy people across ages. A J-beta primer mix and a sample-barcoded 5' primer were used in a second PCR of about 7 to 12 cycles. TCRdb ran MiXCR on the 5' RACE reads and lists one entry per CDR3 protein. Among just over 1 million distinct CDR3 sequences, 40% to 45% were seen once, and the ten largest hold 15% to 20%. Sequenced sample: blood. Receptors were obtained from a woman aged 60-75 years in good health.

The chain employs TRBV12-3 or TRBV12-4 and TRBJ2-3, with 7 bases lining up with TRBD2. Trimming removed 2 bases from V and 6 bases from J; junction bases left unmatched: 8. The CDR3 contains 15 residues. This chain's CDR3 is CASSLTSGDGDTQYF. The CDR3 DNA follows: TGTGCCAGCAGTTTAACGAGCGGGGATGGGGATACGCAGTATTTT.

The chain couples TRBV7-9 to TRBJ1-4, with no clear D. V lost 3 bases and J 2 bases, leaving 4 bases between the germline ends. CDR1 is SEHNR and CDR2 is FQNEAQ in the germline V gene (reference sequence). The CDR3 has 13 amino acids. The chain's CDR3 is CASSFATNEKLFF. The CDR3 DNA reads as TGTGCCAGCAGCTTCGCTACTAATGAAAAACTGTTTTTT.

The chain carries TRBV10-3 and TRBJ2-1; D not resolved. The germline V gene encodes CDR1 ENHRY and CDR2 SYGVKD. Trimming stripped 3 bases from V and 5 bases from J, with 14 bases between. The CDR3 sequence is 15 residues long. The CDR3 coding sequence is TGTGCCATCAGTGATAACTCTAGGGCGAACAATGAGCAGTTCTTC. This codes for CAISDNSRANNEQFF.

This chain connects TRBV20-1 to TRBJ1-1; D call uncertain. Germline CDR1 reads DFQATT; CDR2 reads SNEGSKA (reference sequence). CDR3 size: 15 residues. The ends were cut back, 1 base at V and 1 base at J, with 13 bases in the middle. The CDR3 DNA is TGCAGTGCTAGAGTTAAGCTGGTACCGAACACTGAAGCTTTCTTT. Protein: CSARVKLVPNTEAFF.

The sample holds one count of this clonotype. The chain is built from TRBV20-1 and TRBJ2-3; D may match TRBD1 or TRBD2 (5 bases each). Between the trimmed V and J ends, which lost 6 bases and 2 bases, there was a span of 18 bases. Germline CDR1 is DFQATT and CDR2 is SNEGSKA (reference sequence). The CDR3 is 15 residues long. The CDR3 loop is CSADPRGRYTDTQYF. CDR3 nucleotides: TGCAGTGCGGACCCTCGGGGACGATACACAGATACGCAGTATTTT.

The chain carries TRBV29-1 and TRBJ1-1; D not certain. V gave up 2 bases and J gave up 8 bases, with 9 bases separating them. The CDR3 runs 11 residues. Germline loops: CDR1 SQVTM, CDR2 ANQGSEA. CDR3 in amino acids: CSVETSTEAFF. The CDR3 region has the DNA TGCAGCGTTGAAACATCGACAGAAGCTTTCTTT.

This sequence joins TRBV27 and TRBJ1-2, with a tentative D call TRBD1 (6 bases). Germline CDR1 MNHEY, CDR2 SMNVEV (reference sequence). Trimming left V 10 bases short and J 6 bases short, with 15 bases between. The CDR3 totals 12 residues. The CDR3 sequence: CAIWGGRDGYTF. The CDR3 DNA sequence: TGTGCCATTTGGGGGGGGCGCGATGGCTACACCTTC.

The chain couples TRBV6-6 to TRBJ2-2; unclear D gene. CDR3 length: 11 amino acids. Germline V gene sequence: CDR1 MNHNY, CDR2 SVGAGI (reference sequence). V shed 5 bases and J shed 7 bases, with 5 bases lying between them. CDR3 nucleotide sequence: TGTGCCAGCAGTCATATCGGGGAGCTGTTTTTT. It is translated as CASSHIGELFF.

This clonotype was counted at least ten times. The genes are TRBV20-1 and TRBJ1-2, with TRBD1 matching over 7 bases. CDR1 and CDR2 (germline): DFQATT, SNEGSKA (reference sequence). V lost 6 bases and J lost 4; bases outside the gene matches: 11. This CDR3 has 14 amino acids. CDR3 sequence reads: CSATQGGMGYGYTF. Written as DNA, the CDR3 is TGCAGTGCAACCCAGGGGGGAATGGGCTATGGCTACACCTTC.

CDR3 in amino acids: CATSRDGPAPRTDTQYF. The CDR3 DNA reads TGTGCCACCAGCAGAGATGGCCCGGCCCCGCGCACAGATACGCAGTATTTT. The chain employs TRBV15 and TRBJ2-3; D not certain. CDR3 size: 17 residues. The V gene's germline CDR1 is LNHNV and CDR2 YYDKDF (reference sequence). V lost 0 bases to trimming and J lost 1 base, with 14 bases between them.

This clonotype has only a few counts. This chain connects TRBV21-1 to TRBJ2-7. TRBV21-1 is an annotated pseudogene. CDR3 length: 14 residues. The chain's CDR3 is CASPKIVDYYEQYF. In DNA, the CDR3 is TGTGCCAGCCCCAAGATAGTAGACTACTACGAGCAGTACTTC.

This rearrangement joins TRBV7-6 to TRBJ2-3, with 15 bases identical to TRBD2. Germline CDR1 and CDR2: SGHVS and FNYEAQ. With V trimmed by 5 bases and J by 1 base, 16 bases remained unmatched. This CDR3 has 21 residues. CDR3 bases: TGTGCCAGCAGCCCCGCTACCAGTTTGGGACTAGCGGGAGGCCGCACAGATACGCAGTATTTT. The encoded protein is CASSPATSLGLAGGRTDTQYF.

The V and J genes are TRBV6-6 and TRBJ1-1; D not resolved. With 6 bases removed from V and 2 bases from J, the gap between germline ends came to 22 bases. This CDR3 is built from 17 residues. Germline CDR1 is MNHNY and CDR2 is SVGAGI (reference sequence). CDR3 residues: CASSPAGRQMGNTEAFF. The DNA of the CDR3 is TGTGCCAGCAGCCCTGCGGGCCGACAAATGGGAAACACTGAAGCTTTCTTT.

This clonotype has more than one count but fewer than ten. This rearrangement joins TRBV9 to TRBJ2-7; TRBD2 agrees at 8 bases. This CDR3 comprises 15 residues. The germline V gene encodes CDR1 SGDLS and CDR2 YYNGEE. V dropped 1 base and J dropped 2; count of bases not matched to a gene: 5. Here the CDR3 reads CASSVLAGPTYEQYF. The CDR3 DNA is TGTGCCAGCAGCGTACTAGCGGGCCCCACCTACGAGCAGTACTTC. The variable domain in full, completed from reference TRBV9 and TRBJ2-7, reads DSGVTQTPKHLITATGQRVTLRCSPRSGDLSVYWYQQSLDQGLQFLIQYYNGEERAKGNILERFSAQQFPDLHSELNLSSLELGDSALYFCASSVLAGPTYEQYFGPGTRLTVT.

The chain couples TRBV28 to TRBJ1-2, with D unresolved. Germline CDR1 is MDHEN and CDR2 is SYDVKM. The CDR3 sequence is 13 residues long. V lost 1 base to trimming and J lost 8 bases, with 11 bases between them. Here the CDR3 reads CASSLSPRMGYTF. The CDR3 region has the DNA TGTGCCAGCAGTTTATCCCCCCGAATGGGCTACACCTTC.

The genes are TRBV5-1 and TRBJ1-4; 11 bases are shared with TRBD1. CDR1 SGHRS and CDR2 YFSETQ come from the germline V gene. This CDR3 has 14 residues. Trimming cost V 3 bases and J 8 bases; bases outside gene matches: 3. Here the CDR3 DNA reads TGCGCCAGCAGCTGGACAGGGGGCAGGGAAAAACTGTTTTTT. Its protein product is CASSWTGGREKLFF.

A single count supports this clonotype. J is TRBJ2-5 and V is TRBV7-9; TRBD2 aligns across 15 bases. V was pared by 6 bases and J by 11 bases, with 22 bases of the junction left unmatched. The CDR3 contains 19 residues. In germline, CDR1 is SEHNR, CDR2 FQNEAQ (reference sequence). CDR3 sequence (DNA): TGTGCCAGCAGAGGGACTAGCGGGAGGAATCGGATGGTACGGAAGGAGCAGTACTTC. Translating it yields CASRGTSGRNRMVRKEQYF. The full variable domain, in which reference TRBV7-9 and TRBJ2-5 provide the parts outside the CDR3, is DTGVSQNPRHKITKRGQNVTFRCDPISEHNRLYWYRQTLGQGPEFLTYFQNEAQLEKSRLLSDRFSAERPKGSFSTLEIQRTEQGDSAMYLCASRGTSGRNRMVRKEQYFGPGTRLLVL.

V gene TRBV6-2 or TRBV6-3 combines with J gene TRBJ2-5; weak D call: TRBD1 (6 bases). The V end was cut by 2 bases, the J end by 11 bases, with 24 bases between. The CDR3 sequence is 16 residues long. CDR1 is MNHEY, CDR2 SVGEGT, per germline. CDR3 bases: TGTGCCAGCAGTTACCTTGGGGGCGCTTCGGCCAATGAGCAGTACTTC. Its protein is CASSYLGGASANEQYF.